The TCR beta chain described here comes from a study of Tregs in tolerant kidney transplant recipients (dated by TCRdb to the late 2010s). Study-wide context: Related donors were used in the transplants with nonmyeloablative bone marrow transplantation, and mixed chimerism was transient in the human trials. Before combined kidney and bone marrow transplantation, this study identified donor-specific regulatory T cells using TCRbeta sequencing and then followed those same cells after transplant.

For TCRbeta CDR3 sequencing, genomic DNA was extracted from sorted cells using the QIAGEN DNeasy Blood and Tissue Kit. High-throughput TCRbeta CDR3 sequencing, including PCR amplification with bias correction and internal controls, was performed commercially through immunoSEQ. The authors' analysis ran thus. A unique productive TCRbeta sequence was defined by the CDR3 nucleotide sequence when primers matched, and otherwise by the CDR3 amino acid sequence together with the Vbeta and Jbeta genes. Sorting error was corrected by removing sequences shared between sorted populations at a frequency ratio of 2:1 or less, and the remaining shared sequences were assigned to the higher population. A sequence counted as donor-reactive if, in CFSE-low cells, the sequence had a frequency of at least 0.01% and was expanded at least 5-fold compared with unstimulated cells. Jensen-Shannon divergence calculated on the top 100 TCRbeta sequences ranked by frequency was used to measure repertoire divergence. For any sample with multiple sequencing runs, sorting error was corrected in each run separately before the runs were pooled. Held by TCRdb, this immuneACCESS table contains in-frame sequences only and omits some clones. Under half of the omission traces to an unresolved V gene where checked; the cause of the rest is unknown. That table supplies the V and J calls and clone size; D and trimming were determined from the DNA. In all, the sample holds about 110,000 clones, and nearly 90% of those were seen once. The top ten clonotypes cover around 0.35% of the sample.

Details on this clone: The specificity of this receptor is unknown. One base away there is no much larger clone; base qualities are not given.

The study at large found these results: Because the PCR primers were changed over time for some patients, nucleotide-level comparison could not be performed across the samples from those patients. Expanding Tregs with activated donor B cells appeared to identify the most biologically relevant and donor-specific TCRbeta repertoire. Although technical replication error seemed to be minimal, the question of biological reproducibility was not addressed directly. Because only a small number of patients were included, the study had limitations, and the results will need to be validated in larger populations as well as under other immunosuppression protocols. In tolerant patients, the expansion of donor-specific Tregs was greater than global Treg expansion, suggesting that the expansion was antigen-driven rather than nonspecific.

The meaning of the sample's time point label: blood sample drawn before combined kidney and bone marrow transplant. Unstimulated Tregs (CD4+CD25+CD127-), CD4+ non-Tregs (CD4+CD25-), CD4 and CD8 cells were FACS-sorted from thawed PBMCs. The patients were a handful of recipients of combined kidney and bone marrow transplants from the ITN036ST trial, and samples were available only for these trial subjects. Healthy control blood was processed to PBMCs by Ficoll density gradient and cryopreserved, and patient PBMCs were collected before and after transplant. CDR1 and CDR2, looked up from the germline V gene, are KGHSH and LQKENI. V has 8 bases trimmed and J has 10 bases trimmed; junction bases matching no gene number 16. The cysteine opens and the phenylalanine closes a CDR3 of 16 amino acids. Only the CDR3 part of the read is kept: 48 bases, read in frame from the first base.

The clonotype originates from a human donor who received a combined kidney and bone marrow transplant. Specimen: CD4+ T cells from blood, collected before the transplant. This chain is built from TRBV18 and TRBJ1-5; TRBD1 lines up with 11 middle nucleotides. The nucleotide sequence is given as TGTGCCAGCCCCCAGACCGGGACAGGGGGGATGTCCCCCCAGCATTTT. This yields the protein CASPQTGTGGMSPQHF.